This paragraph reports one T cell receptor (beta chain). These data come from a study of PD-L1 blockade in urothelial cancer. At the level of the study: Per blood sample, T cells had a median of roughly 150,000.

Assay used: immunoSEQ multiplex PCR; TCRdb lists only in-frame clones, some missing. The sample has roughly 26,000 clones, 75% to 90% seen once; the top ten hold 31%. CDR1 is SGDLS and CDR2 is YYNGEE in the germline V gene. The CDR3 is made up of 16 amino acids. V dropped 4 bases and J dropped 4 bases, with 18 bases sitting between them. This TCR derives from a man in his 60s with urothelial cancer. V is TRBV9 and J is TRBJ2-1; maybe TRBD2 (7 bases). The sample was PBMCs, taken around atezolizumab (anti-PD-L1) treatment. The CDR3 sequence: CASSRTAGALYNEQFF. DNA of the CDR3: TGTGCCAGCAGCCGCACCGCGGGGGCCCTTTACAATGAGCAGTTCTTC.